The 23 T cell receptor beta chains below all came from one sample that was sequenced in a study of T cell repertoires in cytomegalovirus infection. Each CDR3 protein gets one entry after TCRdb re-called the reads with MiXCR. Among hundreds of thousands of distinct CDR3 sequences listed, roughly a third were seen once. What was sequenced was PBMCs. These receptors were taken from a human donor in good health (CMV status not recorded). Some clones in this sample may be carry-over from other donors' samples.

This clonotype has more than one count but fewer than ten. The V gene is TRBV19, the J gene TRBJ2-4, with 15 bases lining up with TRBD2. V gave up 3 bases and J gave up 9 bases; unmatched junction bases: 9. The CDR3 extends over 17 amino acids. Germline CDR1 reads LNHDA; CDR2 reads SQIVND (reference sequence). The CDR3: CASSIRGLAGGLGIQYF. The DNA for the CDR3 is TGTGCCAGTAGTATTCGGGGACTAGCGGGGGGACTGGGCATTCAGTACTTC.

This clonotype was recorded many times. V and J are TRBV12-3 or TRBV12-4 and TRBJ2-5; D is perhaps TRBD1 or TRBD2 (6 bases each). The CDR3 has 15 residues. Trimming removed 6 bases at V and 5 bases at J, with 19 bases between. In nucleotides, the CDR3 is TGTGCCAGCAGCTTCGGAAGGGGGGCCGGTGAGACCCAGTACTTC. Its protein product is CASSFGRGAGETQYF.

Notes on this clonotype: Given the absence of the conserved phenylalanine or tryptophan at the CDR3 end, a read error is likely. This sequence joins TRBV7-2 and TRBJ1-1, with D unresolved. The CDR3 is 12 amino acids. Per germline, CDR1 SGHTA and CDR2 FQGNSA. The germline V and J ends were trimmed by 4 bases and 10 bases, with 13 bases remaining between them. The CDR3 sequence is CASSSPPVSAFC. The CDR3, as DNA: TGTGCCAGCAGCTCCCCCCCCGTTTCAGCTTTCTGT.

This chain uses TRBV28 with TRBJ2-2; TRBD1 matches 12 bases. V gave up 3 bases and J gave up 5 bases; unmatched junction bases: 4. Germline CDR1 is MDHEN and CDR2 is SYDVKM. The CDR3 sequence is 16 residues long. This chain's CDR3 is CASSLGTGGPTGELFF. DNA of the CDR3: TGTGCCAGCAGTTTGGGGACAGGGGGCCCTACCGGGGAGCTGTTTTTT.

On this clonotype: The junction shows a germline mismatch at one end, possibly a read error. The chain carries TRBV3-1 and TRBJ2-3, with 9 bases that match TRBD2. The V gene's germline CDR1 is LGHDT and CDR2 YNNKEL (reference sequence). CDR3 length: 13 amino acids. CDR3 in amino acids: CASSQDPTGLAHF. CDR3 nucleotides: TGTGCCAGCAGCCAAGATCCCACGGGACTAGCTCATTTT.

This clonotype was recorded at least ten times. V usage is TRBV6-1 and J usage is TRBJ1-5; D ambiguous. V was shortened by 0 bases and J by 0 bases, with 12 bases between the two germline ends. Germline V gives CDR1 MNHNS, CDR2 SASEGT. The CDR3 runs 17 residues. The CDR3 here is CASSEARSKYSNQPQHF. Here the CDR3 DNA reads TGTGCCAGCAGTGAAGCAAGGTCGAAATATAGCAATCAGCCCCAGCATTTT.

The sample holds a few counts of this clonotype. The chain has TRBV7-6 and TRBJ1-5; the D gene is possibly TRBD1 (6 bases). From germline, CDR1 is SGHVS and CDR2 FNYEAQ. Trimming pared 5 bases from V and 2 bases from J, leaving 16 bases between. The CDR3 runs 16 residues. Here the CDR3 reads CASSPLSGAGNQPQHF. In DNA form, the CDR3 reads TGTGCCAGCAGCCCGTTGTCAGGGGCAGGCAATCAGCCCCAGCATTTT.

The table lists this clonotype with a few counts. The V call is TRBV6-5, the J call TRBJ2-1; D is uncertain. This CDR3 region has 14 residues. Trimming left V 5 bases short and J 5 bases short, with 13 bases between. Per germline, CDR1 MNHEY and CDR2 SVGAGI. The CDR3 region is CASSPFDGNNEQFF. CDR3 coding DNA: TGTGCCAGCAGTCCCTTCGACGGAAACAATGAGCAGTTCTTC.

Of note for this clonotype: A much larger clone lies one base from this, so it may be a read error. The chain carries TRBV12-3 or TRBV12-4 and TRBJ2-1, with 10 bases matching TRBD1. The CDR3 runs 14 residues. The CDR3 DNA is TGTTCCAGCAGCCGACAGGGGGCCCACAATGAGCAGTTCTTC. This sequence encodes CSSSRQGAHNEQFF.

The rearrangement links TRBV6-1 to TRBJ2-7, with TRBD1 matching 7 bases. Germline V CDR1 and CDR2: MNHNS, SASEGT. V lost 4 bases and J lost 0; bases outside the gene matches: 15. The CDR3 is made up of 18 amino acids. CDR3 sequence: CASSVIGAGRGTSYEQYF. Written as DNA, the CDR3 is TGTGCCAGCAGTGTAATTGGGGCGGGCAGGGGGACCTCCTACGAGCAGTACTTC.

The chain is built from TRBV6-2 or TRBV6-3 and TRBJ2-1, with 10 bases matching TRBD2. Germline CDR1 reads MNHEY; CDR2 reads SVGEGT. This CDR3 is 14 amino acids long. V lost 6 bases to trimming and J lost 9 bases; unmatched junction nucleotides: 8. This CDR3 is CASSPLAGDGEQFF. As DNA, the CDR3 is TGTGCCAGCAGCCCCCTAGCGGGGGACGGTGAGCAGTTCTTC.

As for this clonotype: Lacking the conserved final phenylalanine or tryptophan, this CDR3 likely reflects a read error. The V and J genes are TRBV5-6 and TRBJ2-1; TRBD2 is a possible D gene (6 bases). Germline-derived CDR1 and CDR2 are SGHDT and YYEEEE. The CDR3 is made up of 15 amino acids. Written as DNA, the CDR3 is TGTGCCATCAGCTTTCTCGGGACTGCCTACAATGAGCAGTTCTTA. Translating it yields CAISFLGTAYNEQFL.

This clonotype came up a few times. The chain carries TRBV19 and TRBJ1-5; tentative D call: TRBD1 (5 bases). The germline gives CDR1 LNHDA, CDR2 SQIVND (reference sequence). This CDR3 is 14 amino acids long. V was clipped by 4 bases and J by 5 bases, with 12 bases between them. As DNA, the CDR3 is TGTGCCAGTAGTACTTCCAGGGACTATCAGCCCCAGCATTTT. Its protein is CASSTSRDYQPQHF.

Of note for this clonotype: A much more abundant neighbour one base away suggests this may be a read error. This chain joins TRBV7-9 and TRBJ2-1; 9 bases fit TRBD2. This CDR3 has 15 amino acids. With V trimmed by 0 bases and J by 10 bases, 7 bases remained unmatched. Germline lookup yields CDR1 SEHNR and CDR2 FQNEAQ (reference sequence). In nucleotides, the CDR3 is TGTGCCAGCAGCTTAGCTGCGGGGGGGTGGAAAGAGCAGTTCTTC. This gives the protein CASSLAAGGWKEQFF.

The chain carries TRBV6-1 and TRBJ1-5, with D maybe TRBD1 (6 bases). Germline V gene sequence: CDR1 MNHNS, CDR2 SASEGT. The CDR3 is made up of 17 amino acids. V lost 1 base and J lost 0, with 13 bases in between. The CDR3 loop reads CASSEGVTGLSNQPQHF. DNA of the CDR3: TGTGCCAGCAGTGAAGGAGTAACAGGGCTTAGCAATCAGCCCCAGCATTTT.

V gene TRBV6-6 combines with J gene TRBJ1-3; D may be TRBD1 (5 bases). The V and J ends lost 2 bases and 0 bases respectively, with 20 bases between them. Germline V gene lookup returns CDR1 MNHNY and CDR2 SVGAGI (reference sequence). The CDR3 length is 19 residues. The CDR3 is CASSYNQGYLKSSGNTIYF. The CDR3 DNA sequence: TGTGCCAGCAGTTACAACCAGGGTTACCTAAAAAGCTCTGGAAACACCATATATTTT.

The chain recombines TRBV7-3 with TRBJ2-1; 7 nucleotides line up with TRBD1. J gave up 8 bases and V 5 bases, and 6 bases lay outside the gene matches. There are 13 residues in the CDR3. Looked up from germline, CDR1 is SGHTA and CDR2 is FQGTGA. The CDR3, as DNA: TGTGCCAGCAGCCGACAGGGTATAGATGAGCAGTTCTTC. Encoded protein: CASSRQGIDEQFF.

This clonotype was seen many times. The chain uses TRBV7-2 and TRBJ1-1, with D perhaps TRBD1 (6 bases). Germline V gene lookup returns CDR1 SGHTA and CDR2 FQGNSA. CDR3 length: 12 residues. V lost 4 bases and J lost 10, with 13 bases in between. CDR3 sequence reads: CASSYQGWAAFF. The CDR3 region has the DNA TGTGCCAGCAGCTACCAGGGGTGGGCAGCTTTCTTT.

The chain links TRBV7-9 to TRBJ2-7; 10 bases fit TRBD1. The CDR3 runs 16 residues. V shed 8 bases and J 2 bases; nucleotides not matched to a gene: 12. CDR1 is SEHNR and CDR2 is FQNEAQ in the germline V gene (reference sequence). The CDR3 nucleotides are TGTGCCAGCGGAAAAAGACAGGGGGCAGGGACCTACGAGCAGTACTTC. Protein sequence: CASGKRQGAGTYEQYF.

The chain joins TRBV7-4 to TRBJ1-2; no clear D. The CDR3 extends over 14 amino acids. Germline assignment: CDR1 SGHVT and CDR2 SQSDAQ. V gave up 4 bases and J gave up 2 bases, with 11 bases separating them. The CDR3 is CASSSLEQNYGYTF. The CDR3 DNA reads TGTGCCAGCAGCTCATTAGAACAGAACTATGGCTACACCTTC.

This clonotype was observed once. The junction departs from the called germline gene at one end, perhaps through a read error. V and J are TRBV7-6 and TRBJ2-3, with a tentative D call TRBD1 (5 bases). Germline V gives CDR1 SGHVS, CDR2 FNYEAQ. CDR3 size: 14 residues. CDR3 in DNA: TGTGCCAGCAGCTTAGGGGGCATCACAGATACGCCGTATTTT. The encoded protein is CASSLGGITDTPYF.

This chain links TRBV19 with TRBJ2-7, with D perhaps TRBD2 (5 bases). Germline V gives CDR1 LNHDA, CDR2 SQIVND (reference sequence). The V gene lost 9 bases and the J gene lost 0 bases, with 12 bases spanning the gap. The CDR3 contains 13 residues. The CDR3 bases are TGTGCCAGCCGGACTCTTGACTCCTACGAGCAGTACTTC. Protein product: CASRTLDSYEQYF. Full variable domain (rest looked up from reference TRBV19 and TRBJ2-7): DGGITQSPKYLFRKEGQNVTLSCEQNLNHDAMYWYRQDPGQGLRLIYYSQIVNDFQKGDIAEGYSVSREKKESFPLTVTSAQKNPTAFYLCASRTLDSYEQYFGPGTRLTVT.

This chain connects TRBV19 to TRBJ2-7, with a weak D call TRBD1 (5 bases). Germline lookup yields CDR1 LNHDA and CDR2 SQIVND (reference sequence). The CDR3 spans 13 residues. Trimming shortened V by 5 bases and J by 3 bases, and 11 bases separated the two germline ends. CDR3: CASSQGYLYEQYF. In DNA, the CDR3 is TGTGCCAGTAGTCAGGGCTACCTCTACGAGCAGTACTTC.